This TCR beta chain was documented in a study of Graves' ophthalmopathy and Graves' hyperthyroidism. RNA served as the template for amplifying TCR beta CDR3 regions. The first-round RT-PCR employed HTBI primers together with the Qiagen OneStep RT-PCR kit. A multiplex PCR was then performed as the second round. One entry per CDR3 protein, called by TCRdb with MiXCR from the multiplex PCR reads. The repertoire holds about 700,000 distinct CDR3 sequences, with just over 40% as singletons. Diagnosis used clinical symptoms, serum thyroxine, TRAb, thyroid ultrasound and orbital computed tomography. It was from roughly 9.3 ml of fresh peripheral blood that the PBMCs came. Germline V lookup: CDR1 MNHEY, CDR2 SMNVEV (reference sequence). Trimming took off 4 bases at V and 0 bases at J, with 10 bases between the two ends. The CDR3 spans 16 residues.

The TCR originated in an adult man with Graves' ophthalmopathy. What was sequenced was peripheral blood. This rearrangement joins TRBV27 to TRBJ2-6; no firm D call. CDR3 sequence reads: CASSSNFRSGANVLTF. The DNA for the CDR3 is TGTGCCAGCAGTTCAAATTTCCGCTCTGGGGCCAACGTCCTGACTTTC.